These T cell receptor beta chains were read from a single sample in a study of T cell repertoires in cytomegalovirus infection. TCRdb called the reads again in MiXCR, with one record for every CDR3 protein. The table lists about 900,000 distinct CDR3 sequences, 30% to 40% of them singletons. Their antigen targets remain unknown. Specimen: cultured CD8+ T cells from PBMCs, collected from culture after CMV antigen stimulation. The receptor source for this set is a human donor in good health (CMV status not recorded). Some clones in this sample may be carry-over from other donors' samples. Each CDR3 is given with its conserved first and last residue. D genes are given only for firm matches. The size entry is marked missing in some rows and otherwise reads once, few, many or a size class.

>TRBV12-3/TRBV12-4|few|.|13|TRBJ1-1
CASSLGWDTEAFF
TGTGCCAGCAGTCTAGGCTGGGACACTGAAGCTTTCTTT
>TRBV7-9|many|.|14|TRBJ1-1
CASSDRQVNTEAFF
TGTGCCAGCAGCGACCGACAGGTGAACACTGAAGCTTTCTTT
>TRBV6-5|.|.|16|TRBJ2-3
CASSLGETSSTDTQYF
TGTGCCAGCAGCCTCGGGGAGACTAGTAGCACAGATACGCAGTATTTT
>TRBV7-2|many|.|15|TRBJ2-1
CASSLVGYSYNEQFF
TGTGCCAGCAGCTTAGTGGGGTACTCCTACAATGAGCAGTTCTTC
>TRBV7-9|few|.|12|TRBJ1-1
CASRWENTEAFF
TGTGCCAGCAGGTGGGAGAACACTGAAGCTTTCTTT
>TRBV12-3/TRBV12-4|few|.|16|TRBJ1-2
CASSPQAAGVQSGYTF
TGTGCCAGCAGTCCCCAGGCCGCCGGGGTGCAGAGTGGCTACACCTTC
>TRBV7-9|.|TRBD1|16|TRBJ2-7
CASSLEAGGLTYEQYF
TGTGCCAGCAGCTTAGAAGCAGGGGGCCTGACCTACGAGCAGTACTTC
>TRBV4-3|.|.|14|TRBJ1-1
CASSLIGSSLEAFF
TGCGCCAGCAGCCTCATCGGGTCATCCCTTGAAGCTTTCTTT
>TRBV2|few|.|12|TRBJ1-4
CASRGSREKLFF
TGTGCCAGCAGGGGATCAAGGGAAAAACTGTTTTTT
>TRBV11-3|few|.|12|TRBJ2-7
CASSSEGVEQYF
TGTGCCAGCAGCTCCGAGGGGGTCGAGCAGTACTTC
>TRBV27|.|.|20|TRBJ1-4
CASSPLSLLRPGATNEKLFF
TGTGCCAGCAGTCCTCTTAGTCTCCTTCGGCCAGGGGCAACTAATGAAAAACTGTTTTTT
>TRBV28|.|.|16|TRBJ1-6
CASCRMMGSYNSPLHF
TGTGCCAGCTGCCGAATGATGGGCTCCTATAATTCACCCCTCCACTTT
>TRBV12-3/TRBV12-4|few|.|11|TRBJ1-2
CASWGTYGYTF
TGTGCCAGCTGGGGGACTTATGGCTACACCTTC
>TRBV24-1|.|.|14|TRBJ2-3
CATSDWTSTDTQYF
TGTGCCACCAGTGATTGGACTAGCACAGATACGCAGTATTTT
>TRBV7-8|.|TRBD1|15|TRBJ2-1
CASSRFRGPVDEQFF
TGTGCCAGCAGCCGATTCAGGGGGCCGGTGGATGAGCAGTTCTTC
>TRBV7-3|.|.|16|TRBJ2-1
CASSFGGHPSYNEQFF
TGTGCCAGCAGCTTCGGGGGGCACCCTTCCTACAATGAGCAGTTCTTC
>TRBV6-2/TRBV6-3|few|.|17|TRBJ2-3
CATLGGDRAESTDTQYF
TGTGCCACCTTGGGGGGCGACCGGGCAGAGAGCACAGATACGCAGTATTTT
>TRBV5-4|.|.|12|TRBJ1-1
CASGTPDPEAFF
TGTGCCAGCGGGACACCCGACCCTGAAGCTTTCTTT
>TRBV27|.|TRBD1|14|TRBJ2-1
CASSYGTGALEQFF
TGTGCCAGCAGTTACGGGACAGGGGCTCTTGAGCAGTTCTTC
>TRBV7-2|.|TRBD2|13|TRBJ2-1
CASSYGLVNEQFF
TGTGCCAGCAGCTACGGACTAGTCAATGAGCAGTTCTTC
>TRBV12-3/TRBV12-4|.|.|13|TRBJ1-5
CASSFRGPQPQHF
TGTGCCAGCAGTTTCAGGGGTCCTCAGCCCCAGCATTTT
>TRBV6-4|.|.|15|TRBJ2-1
CASSDVSQPLNEQFF
TGTGCCAGCAGTGATGTATCTCAGCCTTTGAATGAGCAGTTCTTC
>TRBV27|.|.|16|TRBJ1-1
CASSYVASFMNTEAFF
TGTGCCAGCAGTTATGTTGCCTCATTCATGAACACTGAAGCTTTCTTT
>TRBV7-3|.|.|16|TRBJ2-5
CASSPEGTSWGKTQYF
TGTGCCAGCAGCCCGGAGGGCACCTCCTGGGGGAAGACCCAGTACTTC
>TRBV4-3|few|.|14|TRBJ1-1
CASSQLQLNTEAFF
TGCGCCAGCAGCCAACTACAATTGAACACTGAAGCTTTCTTT
>TRBV9|few|TRBD1|15|TRBJ2-5
CASSVDGTGSETQYF
TGTGCCAGCAGCGTAGACGGGACAGGGAGTGAGACCCAGTACTTC
>TRBV7-9|.|.|15|TRBJ2-1
CASSPSLFPYNEQFF
TGTGCCAGCAGCCCTAGCCTCTTTCCCTACAATGAGCAGTTCTTC
>TRBV11-2|many|TRBD1|16|TRBJ1-1
CASSPWDRLVGTEAFF
TGTGCCAGCAGCCCGTGGGACAGGCTTGTAGGGACTGAAGCTTTCTTT
>TRBV9|few|TRBD2|15|TRBJ2-1
CASSGRTSSYNEQFF
TGTGCCAGCTCCGGGCGGACTAGCTCCTACAATGAGCAGTTCTTC
>TRBV27|.|TRBD1|14|TRBJ1-4
CASRPGTGTEKLFF
TGTGCCAGCAGACCCGGGACAGGGACCGAAAAACTGTTTTTT
>TRBV27|.|TRBD1|17|TRBJ2-7
CASTLGGQGSPYYEQYF
TGTGCCAGCACTTTAGGGGGACAGGGGTCACCGTACTACGAGCAGTACTTC